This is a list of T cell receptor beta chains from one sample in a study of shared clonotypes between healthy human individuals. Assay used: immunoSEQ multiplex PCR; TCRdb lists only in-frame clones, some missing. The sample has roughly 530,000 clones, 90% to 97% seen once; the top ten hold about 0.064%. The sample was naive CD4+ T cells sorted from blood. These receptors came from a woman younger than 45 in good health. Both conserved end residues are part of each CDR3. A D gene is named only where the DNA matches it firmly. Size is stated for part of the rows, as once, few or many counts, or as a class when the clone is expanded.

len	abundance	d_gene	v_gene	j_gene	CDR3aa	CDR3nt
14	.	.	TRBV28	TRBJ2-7	CASRTDSSTYEQYF	TGTGCCAGCAGGACCGACAGTTCGACCTACGAGCAGTACTTC
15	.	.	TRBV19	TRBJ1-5	CASSMYPNNGQPQHF	TGTGCCAGTAGTATGTACCCAAACAATGGTCAGCCCCAGCATTTT
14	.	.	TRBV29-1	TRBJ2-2	CSAVVGSQTGELFF	TGCAGCGCTGTCGTGGGTTCTCAAACCGGGGAGCTGTTTTTT
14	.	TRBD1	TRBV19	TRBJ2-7	CASSSGQIKNEQYF	TGTGCCAGTAGTTCGGGACAGATAAAAAACGAGCAGTACTTC
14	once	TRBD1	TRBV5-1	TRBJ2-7	CASSGGQGKYEQYF	TGCGCCAGCAGCGGCGGACAGGGGAAGTACGAGCAGTACTTC
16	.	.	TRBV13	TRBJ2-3	CASSRGGLVSTDTQYF	TGTGCCAGCAGCAGGGGGGGACTTGTTAGCACAGATACGCAGTATTTT
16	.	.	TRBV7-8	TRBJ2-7	CASSLDLADNSYEQYF	TGTGCCAGCAGCTTAGATTTGGCCGATAACTCCTACGAGCAGTACTTC
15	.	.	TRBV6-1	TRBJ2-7	CASITSGGVGYEQYF	TGTGCCAGCATCACATCCGGGGGAGTAGGGTACGAGCAGTACTTC
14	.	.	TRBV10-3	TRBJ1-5	CAISDGGSNQPQHF	TGTGCCATCAGTGATGGGGGTAGCAATCAGCCCCAGCATTTT
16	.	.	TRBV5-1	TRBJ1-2	CASSRAWTPTGDGYTF	TGCGCCAGCAGCCGTGCCTGGACACCCACCGGAGATGGCTACACCTTC
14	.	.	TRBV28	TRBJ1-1	CASSSSVGYTEAFF	TGTGCCAGCAGTTCCTCGGTTGGATACACTGAAGCTTTCTTT
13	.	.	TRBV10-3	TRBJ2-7	CAISETRVYEQYF	TGTGCCATCAGTGAGACTAGGGTCTACGAGCAGTACTTC
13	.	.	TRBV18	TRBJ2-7	CASSSRSSYEQYF	TGTGCCAGCTCAAGTAGGAGCTCCTACGAGCAGTACTTC
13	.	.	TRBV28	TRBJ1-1	CASSFGGLPGAFF	TGTGCCAGCAGTTTCGGGGGATTACCGGGAGCTTTCTTT
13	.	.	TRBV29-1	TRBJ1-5	CSVENEPLQPQHF	TGCAGCGTTGAGAACGAACCTCTTCAGCCCCAGCATTTT
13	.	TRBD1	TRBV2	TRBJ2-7	CASTGQGSDEQYF	TGTGCCAGCACTGGACAGGGTTCGGACGAGCAGTACTTC
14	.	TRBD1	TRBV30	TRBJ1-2	CAWAPGQGVYGYTF	TGTGCCTGGGCCCCGGGGCAGGGGGTCTATGGCTACACCTTC
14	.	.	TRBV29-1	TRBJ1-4	CSVGELGGGGKLFF	TGCAGCGTCGGCGAGCTAGGAGGTGGGGGAAAACTGTTTTTT
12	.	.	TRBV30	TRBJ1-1	CAWSKGNTEAFF	TGTGCCTGGAGTAAGGGCAACACTGAAGCTTTCTTT
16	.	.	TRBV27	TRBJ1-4	CASSLSYGTWQEKLFF	TGTGCCAGCAGTTTATCTTACGGGACCTGGCAAGAAAAACTGTTTTTT
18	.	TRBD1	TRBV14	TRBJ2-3	CASSLNRDSMFGEDTQYF	TGTGCCAGCAGCCTGAACCGGGACAGCATGTTCGGCGAAGATACGCAGTATTTT
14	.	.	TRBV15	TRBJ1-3	CATSRGSSGNTIYF	TGTGCCACCAGCAGGGGAAGCTCTGGAAACACCATATATTTT
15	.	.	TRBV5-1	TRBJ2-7	CASSSTPGLVYEQYF	TGCGCCAGCAGCTCCACACCGGGACTGGTCTACGAGCAGTACTTC
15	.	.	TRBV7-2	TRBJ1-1	CASRLAGTLNTEAFF	TGTGCCAGCAGATTAGCCGGCACCTTGAACACTGAAGCTTTCTTT
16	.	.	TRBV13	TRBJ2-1	CASSLQLLRSANEQFF	TGTGCCAGCAGCTTACAGCTTCTGCGGTCAGCCAATGAGCAGTTCTTC
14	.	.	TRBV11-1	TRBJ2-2	CASSPLGFTGELFF	TGTGCCAGCAGCCCTCTGGGGTTTACCGGGGAGCTGTTTTTT
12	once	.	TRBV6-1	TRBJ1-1	CASSLWDTEAFF	TGTGCCAGCAGCCTATGGGACACTGAAGCTTTCTTT
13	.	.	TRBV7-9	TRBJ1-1	CASSLDGQTEAFF	TGTGCCAGCAGCTTAGATGGACAGACAGAAGCTTTCTTT
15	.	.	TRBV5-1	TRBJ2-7	CASSLGVFGVGEQYF	TGCGCCAGCAGCTTGGGGGTGTTTGGGGTCGGCGAGCAGTACTTC